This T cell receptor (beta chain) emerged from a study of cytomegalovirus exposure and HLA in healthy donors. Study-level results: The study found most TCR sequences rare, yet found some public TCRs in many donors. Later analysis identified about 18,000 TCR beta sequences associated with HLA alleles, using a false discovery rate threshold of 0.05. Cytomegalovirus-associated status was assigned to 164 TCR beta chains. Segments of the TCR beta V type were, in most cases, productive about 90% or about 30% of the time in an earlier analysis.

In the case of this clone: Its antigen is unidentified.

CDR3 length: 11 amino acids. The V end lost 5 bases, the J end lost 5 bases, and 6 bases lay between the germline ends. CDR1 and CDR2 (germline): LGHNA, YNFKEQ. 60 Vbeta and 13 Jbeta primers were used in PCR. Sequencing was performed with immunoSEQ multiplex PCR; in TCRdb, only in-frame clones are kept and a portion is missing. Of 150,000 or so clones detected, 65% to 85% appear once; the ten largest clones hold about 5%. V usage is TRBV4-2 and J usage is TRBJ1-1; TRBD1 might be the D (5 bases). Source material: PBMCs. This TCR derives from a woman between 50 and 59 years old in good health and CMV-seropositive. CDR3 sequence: CASSTGTEAFF. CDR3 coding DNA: TGTGCCAGCAGCACAGGTACTGAAGCTTTCTTT.